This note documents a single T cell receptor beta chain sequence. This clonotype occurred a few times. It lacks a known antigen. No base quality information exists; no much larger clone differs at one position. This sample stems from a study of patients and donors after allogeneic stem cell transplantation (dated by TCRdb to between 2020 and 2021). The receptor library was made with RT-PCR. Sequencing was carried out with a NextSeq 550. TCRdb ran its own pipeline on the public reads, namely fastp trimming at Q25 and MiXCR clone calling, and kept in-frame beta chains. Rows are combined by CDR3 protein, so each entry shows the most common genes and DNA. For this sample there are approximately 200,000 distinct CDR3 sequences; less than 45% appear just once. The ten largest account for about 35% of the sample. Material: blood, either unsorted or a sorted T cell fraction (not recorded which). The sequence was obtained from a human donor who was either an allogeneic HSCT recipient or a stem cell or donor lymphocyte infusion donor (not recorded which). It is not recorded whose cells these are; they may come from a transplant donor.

The DNA sequence reads TGTGCCAGCAGCTTAGGGTCAACCGGGACTAGGGGTAATGAGCAGTTCTTC. Its translation is CASSLGSTGTRGNEQFF. This receptor chain uses TRBV7-2 and TRBJ2-1; 8 junctional bases match TRBD2. Germline trimming amounts to 1 base on V and 7 bases on J, with 12 as the count of junction bases outside the gene matches. Based on the germline V gene, the CDR1 and CDR2 sequences are SGHTA and FQGNSA. Including cysteine and phenylalanine, the CDR3 has 17 amino acids. Here the CDR3 DNA is all that survives: 51 bases in frame from base 1.